The present entry profiles one T cell receptor beta chain with its context. This entry belongs to a study of control samples from healthy donors and cancer patients. Some clones are missing from TCRdb's copy, which holds only in-frame ones; the method was immunoSEQ multiplex PCR. The table has tens of thousands of clones, 80% seen once. Per germline, CDR1 SGHRS and CDR2 YFSETQ. This CDR3 spans 16 amino acids. V dropped 1 base and J dropped 0 bases, with 11 bases sitting between them. Sequences were obtained from blood. This TCR came from a man between 65 and 80 years old in good health. J is TRBJ1-3 and V is TRBV5-1; D call uncertain. CDR3 sequence reads: CASSLMGYFSGNTIYF. For the CDR3, the DNA is TGCGCCAGCAGCTTGATGGGCTACTTCTCTGGAAACACCATATATTTT.